This T cell receptor (beta chain) stems from a study of blood T cell repertoires in COVID-19. Study-level information: From the United States, Italy and Spain came samples of acute and convalescent COVID-19. T cells, B-cell-depleted T cells, or PBMCs provided the cDNA or gDNA that served as material.

As originally analysed: Nucleated cell number was recorded as an estimate derived from reference gene primer amplification. Clones were sequenced by immunoSEQ multiplex PCR, and TCRdb holds only the in-frame ones, with some missing. Clone size and the V and J calls come from that table; the DNA yielded D and trimming. The sample shows about 150,000 clones, roughly nine tenths of them seen only once. The receptor was derived from a human donor in a cohort sampled during active COVID-19. The sequenced material came from peripheral blood.

CDR3 protein: CASSPGQGARNEQYF. The CDR3 DNA reads as TGTGCCAGCAGCCCGGGACAGGGGGCGAGGAACGAGCAGTACTTC. This chain links TRBV7-6 with TRBJ2-7; 12 positions agree with TRBD1. The CDR3 totals 15 residues. The V gene end was trimmed by 5 bases and the J gene end by 5 bases; junction bases not matched to a gene: 7. The germline gives CDR1 SGHVS, CDR2 FNYEAQ.